Presented here are 32 T cell receptor beta chains from one specimen sequenced in a study of cytomegalovirus exposure and HLA in healthy donors. Researchers ran the PCR with 60 Vbeta and 13 Jbeta primers. This table comes from immunoSEQ multiplex PCR, and its TCRdb copy is limited to in-frame clones, with some not included. Of about 190,000 clones listed, over 60% are singletons. The sample taken for sequencing was PBMCs. All receptors derive from a man aged 25-45 years in good health and CMV-seropositive.

This chain joins TRBV21-1 and TRBJ1-1; TRBD1 is taken as the D call from the table, unchecked against the DNA. TRBV21-1 is a pseudogene locus. The CDR3 runs 17 residues. The CDR3 DNA sequence: TGTGCCAGCAGCAAAGAAGAATCAGGGTACGGCTACACTGAAGCTTTCTTT. Its protein product is CASSKEESGYGYTEAFF.

V gene TRBV19 combines with J gene TRBJ2-7; TRBD1 matches 7 bases. Germline V lookup: CDR1 LNHDA, CDR2 SQIVND (reference sequence). Trimming removed 3 bases from V and 8 bases from J; junction bases left unmatched: 4. The CDR3 extends over 12 amino acids. In DNA form, the CDR3 reads TGTGCCAGTAGTATCGACAGGGACAAGCAGTACTTC. Its protein is CASSIDRDKQYF.

The V and J genes are TRBV9 and TRBJ2-1, with TRBD2 matching 8 bases. Germline assignment: CDR1 SGDLS and CDR2 YYNGEE. The length of the CDR3 is 16 residues. J gave up 7 bases and V 4 bases, and 13 bases lay outside the gene matches. The CDR3 nucleotides are TGTGCCAGCAGCCCGGGTAGCGGGGTTCCTACAAATGAGCAGTTCTTC. Protein: CASSPGSGVPTNEQFF. Complete variable domain (other parts from reference TRBV9 and TRBJ2-1): DSGVTQTPKHLITATGQRVTLRCSPRSGDLSVYWYQQSLDQGLQFLIQYYNGEERAKGNILERFSAQQFPDLHSELNLSSLELGDSALYFCASSPGSGVPTNEQFFGPGTRLTVL.

This chain connects TRBV19 to TRBJ2-1; no clear D. V lost 7 bases and J lost 0, with 13 bases in between. The CDR3 runs to 15 residues. In germline, CDR1 is LNHDA, CDR2 SQIVND (reference sequence). Here the CDR3 reads CASTSRRVSYNEQFF. Written as DNA, the CDR3 is TGTGCCAGTACTTCTCGTCGCGTCTCCTACAATGAGCAGTTCTTC.

This rearrangement joins TRBV30 to TRBJ1-1; D is uncertain. V was shortened by 0 bases and J by 4 bases, with 12 bases between the two germline ends. The germline gives CDR1 GTSNPN, CDR2 SVGIG (reference sequence). The length of the CDR3 is 14 residues. CDR3 nucleotide sequence: TGTGCCTGGAGTGTAGGTCTAGCTCGCACTGAAGCTTTCTTT. As protein: CAWSVGLARTEAFF.

The chain has TRBV12-5 and TRBJ1-5; weak D call: TRBD1 (5 bases). There are 17 residues in the CDR3. V was shortened by 4 bases and J by 4 bases, with 20 bases between the two germline ends. Germline CDR1 reads LGHNT; CDR2 reads FRNRAP. The DNA of the CDR3 is TGTGCTAGTGGTTCGGCTCTCTGGGACTTCTTTAATCAGCCCCAGCATTTT. This gives the protein CASGSALWDFFNQPQHF. Looking up the rest from reference TRBV12-5 and TRBJ1-5 gives the full variable domain: DARVTQTPRHKVTEMGQEVTMRCQPILGHNTVFWYRQTMMQGLELLAYFRNRAPLDDSGMPKDRFSAEMPDATLATLKIQPSEPRDSAVYFCASGSALWDFFNQPQHFGDGTRLSIL.

The genes are TRBV7-8 and TRBJ2-2; TRBD1 might be the D (6 bases). The CDR3 length is 14 residues. Germline CDR1 reads SGHVS; CDR2 reads FQNEAQ. V lost 7 bases and J 4 bases, leaving 13 bases between the germline ends. The CDR3 DNA reads TGTGCCAGCATTTACAGGGCTGGCACCGGGGAGCTGTTTTTT. Translating gives CASIYRAGTGELFF.

The J gene is TRBJ2-7, the V gene TRBV11-2; possibly TRBD2 for D (5 bases). CDR1 and CDR2 (germline): SGHAT, FQNNGV. The CDR3 is made up of 12 amino acids. V was pared by 1 base and J by 6 bases, with 7 bases between. CDR3 in amino acids: CASSLGRLEQYF. The CDR3 nucleotides read TGTGCCAGCAGCTTAGGGAGGCTCGAGCAGTACTTC.

This clone has only a few counts. The chain is built from TRBV13 and TRBJ2-3; TRBD2 matches 7 bases. Trimming at V came to 3 bases and at J to 5 bases, leaving 8 bases not matched to a gene. Per germline, CDR1 PRHDT and CDR2 FYEKMQ (reference sequence). CDR3 length equals 15 residues. Here the CDR3 DNA reads TGTGCCAGCAGCTTCCGGGGCCCGGGAGGAGATACGCAGTATTTT. It yields the protein CASSFRGPGGDTQYF.

The sample holds a few counts of this clone. The rearrangement joins TRBV4-1 to TRBJ2-5, with a weak D call TRBD1 (6 bases). Trimming removed 1 base from V and 5 bases from J, with 11 bases in between. Germline CDR1 is MGHRA and CDR2 is YSYEKL. This CDR3 comprises 14 residues. The CDR3 spells CASSQGQAVETQYF. Written as DNA, the CDR3 is TGCGCCAGCAGCCAAGGACAGGCGGTGGAGACCCAGTACTTC.

The rearrangement links TRBV7-2 to TRBJ2-2; TRBD2 agrees at 8 bases. The CDR3 covers 17 residues. Germline-derived CDR1 and CDR2 are SGHTA and FQGNSA. The ends lost 1 base at V and 6 bases at J; junction bases unmatched: 10. CDR3 sequence (DNA): TGTGCCAGCAGCTTAGGAGGAACGGGAGGGGGGGCCGGGGAGCTGTTTTTT. As protein: CASSLGGTGGGAGELFF.

Here the CDR3 reads CASSLAGSEQYF. In DNA form, the CDR3 reads TGTGCCAGCAGCTTGGCGGGTTCCGAGCAGTACTTC. The V call is TRBV5-6, the J call TRBJ2-7; no firm D call. The CDR3 has 12 amino acids. Looked up from germline, CDR1 is SGHDT and CDR2 is YYEEEE. The V end lost 0 bases, the J end lost 6 bases, and 7 bases lay between the germline ends.

The rearrangement joins TRBV7-2 to TRBJ2-3; 11 positions match TRBD2. CDR3 length: 16 residues. Germline CDR1 and CDR2: SGHTA and FQGNSA. V was clipped by 6 bases and J by 1 base; unmatched bases: 6. In nucleotides, the CDR3 is TGTGCCAGCAGACCTACTAGCGGGAGTGGCACAGATACGCAGTATTTT. Amino acid sequence: CASRPTSGSGTDTQYF. Combining the CDR3 with reference TRBV7-2 and TRBJ2-3 gives the whole variable domain GAGVSQSPSNKVTEKGKDVELRCDPISGHTALYWYRQSLGQGLEFLIYFQGNSAPDKSGLPSDRFSAERTGGSVSTLTIQRTQQEDSAVYLCASRPTSGSGTDTQYFGPGTRLTVL.

This clone was recorded a few times. The V call is TRBV4-1, the J call TRBJ1-1, with D maybe TRBD1 (5 bases). V was cut by 2 bases and J by 1 base, with 8 bases left in between. The CDR3 runs 14 residues. Germline CDR1 and CDR2: MGHRA and YSYEKL. CDR3 loop: CASSQRQGNTEAFF. The CDR3 region has the DNA TGCGCCAGCAGCCAACGTCAGGGGAACACTGAAGCTTTCTTT.

The chain couples TRBV6-6 to TRBJ1-1; 10 bases match TRBD1. The J segment lost 5 bases and the V segment lost 3 bases, leaving 6 bases of the junction unmatched. CDR3 length: 15 amino acids. Looked up from germline, CDR1 is MNHNY and CDR2 is SVGAGI (reference sequence). The CDR3 loop is CASSYPGQGKTEAFF. The DNA of the CDR3 is TGTGCCAGCAGTTATCCGGGACAGGGGAAAACTGAAGCTTTCTTT.

The chain employs TRBV4-3 and TRBJ2-7, with D maybe TRBD1 (5 bases). Trimming removed 0 bases from V and 3 bases from J, with 9 bases in between. The CDR3 runs to 14 residues. Germline V CDR1 and CDR2: LGHNA, YSLEER. The DNA for the CDR3 is TGCGCCAGCAGCCAAGAGGCAGGGTACTACGAGCAGTACTTC. Its translation: CASSQEAGYYEQYF.

This clone was recorded a few times. V gene TRBV7-9 combines with J gene TRBJ1-1; 7 nucleotides match TRBD1. With 5 bases clipped from V and 0 bases from J, the junction kept 9 bases outside the gene matches. This CDR3 spans 16 amino acids. Germline V gene data show CDR1 as SEHNR and CDR2 as FQNEAQ (reference sequence). This CDR3 reads CASSIRDSSMNTEAFF. As DNA, the CDR3 is TGTGCCAGCAGCATTAGGGACAGTTCTATGAACACTGAAGCTTTCTTT.

This clone was recorded a few times. The rearrangement uses TRBV14 and TRBJ2-1, with 13 bases identical to TRBD2. Losses at the gene ends were 4 bases for V and 7 bases for J; bases not matched to a gene: 19. The CDR3 contains 20 residues. From germline, CDR1 is SGHDN and CDR2 FVKESK. Here the CDR3 reads CASSPRLAGGQLYQGNEQFF. In DNA form, the CDR3 reads TGTGCCAGCAGCCCGAGACTAGCGGGAGGTCAGCTATACCAGGGGAATGAGCAGTTCTTC.

Comment on this clone: Without the conserved terminal phenylalanine or tryptophan, this CDR3 likely stems from a read error. This chain connects TRBV4-3 to TRBJ1-1, with 7 bases that match TRBD1. CDR3 length: 17 residues. V shed 0 bases and J 1 base; nucleotides not matched to a gene: 8. Germline V CDR1 and CDR2: LGHNA, YSLEER. Here the CDR3 DNA reads TGCGCCAGCAGCCAAGAGGCTTGGGACAGACCGAACACTGAAGCTTTCCTT. Its protein product is CASSQEAWDRPNTEAFL.

V usage is TRBV10-3 and J usage is TRBJ2-3; 10 positions match TRBD1. Per germline, CDR1 ENHRY and CDR2 SYGVKD. This CDR3 region has 15 residues. Trimming took 6 bases from V and 4 from J; bases not matched to a gene: 7. CDR3 bases: TGTGCCATCAGCCCTCAAGGACAGGGGGCAGATACGCAGTATTTT. It codes for CAISPQGQGADTQYF.

The CDR3 bases are TGTGCCAGCAGCGTAGTAGCGGGGGCAGCCGGGGAGCTGTTTTTT. It yields the protein CASSVVAGAAGELFF. This chain uses TRBV9 with TRBJ2-2; 9 bases agree with TRBD2. Germline V gives CDR1 SGDLS, CDR2 YYNGEE. This CDR3 region has 15 residues. The ends lost 0 bases at V and 6 bases at J; junction bases unmatched: 3.

The rearrangement uses TRBV21-1 and TRBJ2-1; TRBD2 is the table's D call, not checked against the DNA. TRBV21-1 corresponds to a pseudogene. The CDR3 covers 18 residues. The CDR3 DNA is TGTGCCAGCAGCACCTCTGGGCTAGCGGGGGGGAGATACAATGAGCAGTTCTTC. Protein product: CASSTSGLAGGRYNEQFF.

A single count supports this clone. V gene TRBV4-1 combines with J gene TRBJ1-1; D possibly corresponds to TRBD1 (5 bases). CDR3 size: 15 residues. Trimming removed 2 bases at V and 1 base at J, with 11 bases between. CDR1 and CDR2 (germline): MGHRA, YSYEKL. CDR3 loop: CASSQQTVKNTEAFF. As DNA, the CDR3 is TGCGCCAGCAGCCAACAGACAGTTAAGAACACTGAAGCTTTCTTT.

The V gene is TRBV9, the J gene TRBJ2-5, with 7 bases matching TRBD1. CDR1 and CDR2 (germline): SGDLS, YYNGEE. The CDR3 totals 14 residues. Trimming at V came to 2 bases and at J to 3 bases, leaving 4 bases not matched to a gene. The CDR3, as DNA: TGTGCCAGCAGCGTCCTCGGGACAGAAGAGACCCAGTACTTC. Its protein is CASSVLGTEETQYF.

This clone showed up just a few times. This chain connects TRBV7-2 to TRBJ2-1, with 9 bases aligning to TRBD2. The CDR3 extends over 13 amino acids. V lost 2 bases, J lost 10 bases, and 3 bases stayed unmatched. CDR1 and CDR2 from the germline V gene are SGHTA and FQGNSA. CDR3 sequence: CASSLRRGGEQFF. CDR3 bases: TGTGCCAGCAGCTTAAGGCGGGGGGGGGAGCAGTTCTTC.

In its sample, this clone was seen a few times. The chain links TRBV4-1 to TRBJ2-1, with TRBD2 identical over 11 bases. The CDR3 runs to 15 residues. V shed 0 bases and J 12 bases; nucleotides not matched to a gene: 7. Germline CDR1 and CDR2: MGHRA and YSYEKL. The CDR3 protein is CASSQELAGGPRQFF. The CDR3 region has the DNA TGCGCCAGCAGCCAAGAATTAGCGGGGGGGCCTAGGCAGTTCTTC.

The chain carries TRBV9 and TRBJ2-1; 9 nucleotides line up with TRBD2. There are 13 residues in the CDR3. The V gene's germline CDR1 is SGDLS and CDR2 YYNGEE. V trimming: 4 bases; J trimming: 5 bases; junction bases outside the gene matches: 1. For the CDR3, the DNA is TGTGCCAGCAGCTGGACTAGCGACAATGAGCAGTTCTTC. It encodes CASSWTSDNEQFF.

This clone was found a few times. The chain carries TRBV18 and TRBJ2-1, with 10 bases identical to TRBD2. This CDR3 region has 14 residues. The germline CDR1 and CDR2 sequences are KGHSH and LQKENI. The V segment lost 2 bases and the J segment 8 bases; nucleotides outside the gene matches: 3. The CDR3 coding sequence is TGTGCCAGCTCACCAGTCGGGACTAGCGATGAGCAGTTCTTC. Its translation is CASSPVGTSDEQFF.

This chain joins TRBV4-3 and TRBJ2-5, with D possibly being TRBD2 (7 bases). The DNA end is more similar to TRBJ2-7, so the J call may be wrong. This CDR3 contains 14 residues. The germline V gene encodes CDR1 LGHNA and CDR2 YSLEER. In DNA form, the CDR3 reads TGCGCCAGCAGCCAAGGGGAGGGGGGGTACGAGCAGTACTTC. Translating gives CASSQGEGGYEQYF.

The chain has TRBV5-1 and TRBJ1-1; 7 nucleotides line up with TRBD1. V gave up 7 bases and J gave up 1 base; unmatched junction bases: 4. The germline V gene encodes CDR1 SGHRS and CDR2 YFSETQ. This CDR3 has 13 residues. The CDR3 DNA reads as TGCGCCAGCCAAGCAGGGGGGAACACTGAAGCTTTCTTT. Protein sequence: CASQAGGNTEAFF.

The V and J genes are TRBV27 and TRBJ1-1; no definite D call. V dropped 5 bases and J dropped 7 bases, with 8 bases sitting between them. Germline lookup yields CDR1 MNHEY and CDR2 SMNVEV (reference sequence). The CDR3 has 11 amino acids. CDR3 loop: CASSKRGEAFF. The DNA for the CDR3 is TGTGCCAGCAGTAAGCGAGGTGAAGCTTTCTTT.

This chain joins TRBV11-2 and TRBJ1-1; D remains unclear. The CDR3 has 16 amino acids. Germline-derived CDR1 and CDR2 are SGHAT and FQNNGV. With 2 bases removed from V and 0 bases from J, the gap between germline ends came to 13 bases. CDR3 protein: CASSLRRAAMNTEAFF. CDR3 nucleotides: TGTGCCAGCAGCTTAAGGAGGGCAGCCATGAACACTGAAGCTTTCTTT.